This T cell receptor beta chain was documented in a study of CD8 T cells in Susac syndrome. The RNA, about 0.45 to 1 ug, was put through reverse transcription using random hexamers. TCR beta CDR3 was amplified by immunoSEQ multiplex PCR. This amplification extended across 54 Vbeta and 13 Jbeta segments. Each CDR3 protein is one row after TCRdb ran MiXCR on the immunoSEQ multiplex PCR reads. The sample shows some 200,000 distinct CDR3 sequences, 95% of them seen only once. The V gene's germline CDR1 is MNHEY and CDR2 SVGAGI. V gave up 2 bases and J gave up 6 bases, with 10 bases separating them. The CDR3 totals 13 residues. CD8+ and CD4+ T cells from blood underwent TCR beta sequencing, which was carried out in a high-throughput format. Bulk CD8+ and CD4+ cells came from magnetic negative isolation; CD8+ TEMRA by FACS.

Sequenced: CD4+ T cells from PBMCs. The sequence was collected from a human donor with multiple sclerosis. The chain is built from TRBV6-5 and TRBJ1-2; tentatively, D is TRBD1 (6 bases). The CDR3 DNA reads TGTGCCAGCAGTTACGACAGGTGGGATGGCTACACCTTC. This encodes CASSYDRWDGYTF.